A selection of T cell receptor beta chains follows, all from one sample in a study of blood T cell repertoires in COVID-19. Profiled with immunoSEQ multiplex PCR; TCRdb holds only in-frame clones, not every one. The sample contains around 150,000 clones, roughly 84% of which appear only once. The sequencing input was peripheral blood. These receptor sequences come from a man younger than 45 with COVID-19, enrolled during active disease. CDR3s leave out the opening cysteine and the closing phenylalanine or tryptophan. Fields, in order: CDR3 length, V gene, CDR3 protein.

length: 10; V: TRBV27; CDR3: ASSSRYSEAF
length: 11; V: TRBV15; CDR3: ATSSEENYEQY
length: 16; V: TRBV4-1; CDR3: ASSRHRTSGSGTGELF
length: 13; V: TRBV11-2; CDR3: ASSLGLLYTDTQY
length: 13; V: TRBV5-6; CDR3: ASRSDRVTSYEQY
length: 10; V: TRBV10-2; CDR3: ASSVMNTEAF
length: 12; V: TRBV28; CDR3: ASSLSPSTDTQY
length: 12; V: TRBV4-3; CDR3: ASSQELRNYGYT
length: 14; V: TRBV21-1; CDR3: ASSGDRRSSTDTQY
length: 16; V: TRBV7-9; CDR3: ASSLRTGISGEQETQY
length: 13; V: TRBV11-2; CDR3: ASSFQGQGQETQY
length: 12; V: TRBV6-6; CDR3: ASSQGLAVYEQY
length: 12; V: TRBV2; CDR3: ASRGISAGNTIY
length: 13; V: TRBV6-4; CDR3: ASSGNGENTGELF
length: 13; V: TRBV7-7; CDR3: ASSAGAGGTGELF
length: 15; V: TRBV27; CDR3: ASSLTKGLAGVNEQF
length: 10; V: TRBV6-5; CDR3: AAGGMNTEAF
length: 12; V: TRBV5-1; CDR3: ASSLYRGHTEAF
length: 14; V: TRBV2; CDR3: ASILRSGRGDNEQF
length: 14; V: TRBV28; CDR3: ASLPGGGEKVEKLF
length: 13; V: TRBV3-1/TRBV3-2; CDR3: ASQRGTSDYNEQF
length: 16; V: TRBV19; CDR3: ATTPTSSSRQLNQPQH